This T cell receptor (beta chain) is drawn from a study of Tregs in tolerant kidney transplant recipients. Across the study: Recipients received nonmyeloablative bone marrow transplants from related graft donors, with transient mixed chimerism. Findings and caveats of the study: Activated donor B cell expansion appeared to reveal the most relevant donor-specific TCRbeta repertoire. For some patients, primers changed over time, blocking nucleotide-level comparison.

Unstimulated regulatory T cells (CD4+CD25+CD127-), CD4+CD25- non-regulatory cells, CD4 and CD8 cells were FACS-sorted from thawed PBMCs. Sequenced by immunoSEQ multiplex PCR; TCRdb stores in-frame clones only, minus some. The sample contains about 87,000 clones, 80% to 95% of which appear only once. A word on this clone: Its antigen is undetermined.

In germline, CDR1 is SGHNT, CDR2 YYREEE (reference sequence). The length of the CDR3 is 18 residues. V lost 7 bases, J lost 0 bases, and 8 bases stayed unmatched. The J gene is TRBJ2-6, the V gene TRBV5-4, with 12 positions matching TRBD1. This TCR derives from a human donor who received a combined kidney and bone marrow transplant. Sequencing used CD4+ T cells from blood, obtained before the transplant. This chain's CDR3 is CASLAGTGGLSGANVLTF. For the CDR3, the DNA is TGTGCCAGCTTAGCCGGGACAGGGGGCCTCTCTGGGGCCAACGTCCTGACTTTC.